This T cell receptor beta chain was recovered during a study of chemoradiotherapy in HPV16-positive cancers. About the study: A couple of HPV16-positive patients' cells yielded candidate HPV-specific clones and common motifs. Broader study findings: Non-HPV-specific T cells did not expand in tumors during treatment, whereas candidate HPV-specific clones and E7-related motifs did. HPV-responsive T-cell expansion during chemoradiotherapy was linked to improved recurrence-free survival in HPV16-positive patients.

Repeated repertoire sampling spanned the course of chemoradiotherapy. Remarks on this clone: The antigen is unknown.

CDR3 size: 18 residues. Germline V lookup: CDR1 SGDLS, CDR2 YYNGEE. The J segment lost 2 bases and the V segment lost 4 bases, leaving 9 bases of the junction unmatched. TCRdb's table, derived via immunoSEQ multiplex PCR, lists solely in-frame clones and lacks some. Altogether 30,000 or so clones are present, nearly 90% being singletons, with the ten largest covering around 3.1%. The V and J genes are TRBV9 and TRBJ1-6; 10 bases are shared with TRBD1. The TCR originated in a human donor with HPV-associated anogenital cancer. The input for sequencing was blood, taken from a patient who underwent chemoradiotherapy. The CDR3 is CASSPRDRGDTYNSPLHF. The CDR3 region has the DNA TGTGCCAGCAGCCCTCGGGACAGGGGCGACACCTATAATTCACCCCTCCACTTT.